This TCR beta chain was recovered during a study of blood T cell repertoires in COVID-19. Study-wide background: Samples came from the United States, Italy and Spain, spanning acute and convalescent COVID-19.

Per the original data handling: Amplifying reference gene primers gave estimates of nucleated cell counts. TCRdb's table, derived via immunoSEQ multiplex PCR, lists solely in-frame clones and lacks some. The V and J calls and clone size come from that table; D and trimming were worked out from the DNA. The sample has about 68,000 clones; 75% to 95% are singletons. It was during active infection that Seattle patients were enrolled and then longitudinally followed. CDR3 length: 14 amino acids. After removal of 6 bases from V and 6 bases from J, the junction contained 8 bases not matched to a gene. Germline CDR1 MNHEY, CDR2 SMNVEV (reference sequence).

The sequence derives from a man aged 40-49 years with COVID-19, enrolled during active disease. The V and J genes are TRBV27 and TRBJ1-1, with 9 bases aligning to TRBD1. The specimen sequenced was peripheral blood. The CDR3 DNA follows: TGTGCCAGCAGCGCCGGGGACAGGGTGGCTGAAGCTTTCTTT. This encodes CASSAGDRVAEAFF.